The rows below give T cell receptor beta chains drawn from one sample of a study of cytomegalovirus exposure and HLA in healthy donors. The method was immunoSEQ multiplex PCR; TCRdb's version includes in-frame clones alone and lacks a portion of them. The data show fewer than 250,000 clones, 81% seen once. Source material: PBMCs. These receptors all come from a man aged 18 to 30 in good health and CMV-seronegative. The CDR3 runs from the conserved cysteine through the conserved F or W. A D gene is named only where the DNA matches it firmly. Part of the rows lack a size; the others show once, few, many or a class for expanded clones.

j_gene	v_gene	d_gene	abundance	CDR3aa	CDR3nt
TRBJ1-3	TRBV5-4	.	.	CASSPSPQGHSGNTIYF	TGTGCCAGCAGCCCCTCCCCACAGGGACACTCTGGAAACACCATATATTTT
TRBJ2-7	TRBV28	.	.	CASSFGGEQYF	TGTGCCAGCAGTTTCGGCGGCGAGCAGTACTTC
TRBJ1-1	TRBV28	.	.	CASSFSDMNTEAFF	TGTGCCAGCAGTTTTTCAGATATGAACACTGAAGCTTTCTTT
TRBJ2-3	TRBV7-3	.	.	CASSSLSSTDTQYF	TGTGCCAGCAGCTCCCTTAGTAGCACAGATACGCAGTATTTT
TRBJ1-1	TRBV6-5	.	.	CASSSYSKTEAFF	TGTGCCAGCAGCTCCTACAGCAAAACTGAAGCTTTCTTT
TRBJ1-1	TRBV19	.	.	CASSITGMNTEAFF	TGTGCCAGTAGTATAACAGGGATGAACACTGAAGCTTTCTTT
TRBJ2-1	TRBV9	.	.	CASSVVGQSYNEQFF	TGTGCCAGCAGCGTAGTAGGACAGTCCTACAATGAGCAGTTCTTC
TRBJ1-5	TRBV2	.	once	CASSESPAGLQPQHF	TGTGCCAGCAGTGAGTCGCCGGCAGGTCTTCAGCCCCAGCATTTT
TRBJ2-7	TRBV27	TRBD2	.	CASSFTRTSYEQYF	TGTGCCAGCAGTTTCACGAGGACTAGCTACGAGCAGTACTTC
TRBJ2-7	TRBV15	.	.	CATSRAPPYEQYF	TGTGCCACCAGCAGGGCCCCCCCCTACGAGCAGTACTTC
TRBJ2-5	TRBV7-8	TRBD1	.	CASSFQTGLRETQYF	TGTGCCAGCAGCTTTCAGACAGGGTTGAGAGAGACCCAGTACTTC
TRBJ2-1	TRBV5-1	.	.	CASSPSGDYNEQFF	TGCGCCAGCAGCCCCTCGGGGGACTACAATGAGCAGTTCTTC
TRBJ1-1	TRBV27	.	.	CASSRGRNTEAFF	TGTGCCAGCAGTCGTGGGAGGAACACTGAAGCTTTCTTT
TRBJ2-6	TRBV28	TRBD1	.	CASSLLGQISGANVLTF	TGTGCCAGCAGTTTATTGGGACAGATTTCTGGGGCCAACGTCCTGACTTTC
TRBJ1-2	TRBV19	TRBD1	few	CASRETGLDYGYTF	TGTGCCAGTAGGGAGACAGGGTTGGACTATGGCTACACCTTC
TRBJ2-7	TRBV7-2	.	.	CASSPRYWYEQYF	TGTGCCAGCAGCCCGCGGTACTGGTACGAGCAGTACTTC
TRBJ2-5	TRBV5-4	TRBD1	.	CASSGTGTGWETQYF	TGTGCCAGCAGCGGTACCGGGACAGGATGGGAGACCCAGTACTTC
TRBJ2-1	TRBV11-3	TRBD2	.	CASSLNPGLAKEQFF	TGTGCCAGCAGCTTAAACCCGGGACTAGCGAAGGAGCAGTTCTTC
TRBJ1-5	TRBV7-8	TRBD1	once	CASSSYTGGPNQPQHF	TGTGCCAGCAGCTCATATACAGGGGGCCCGAATCAGCCCCAGCATTTT
TRBJ2-7	TRBV25-1	TRBD2	.	CASSELGREGSYEQYF	TGTGCCAGCAGTGAATTAGGGCGGGAGGGTTCCTACGAGCAGTACTTC
TRBJ2-5	TRBV30	TRBD2	.	CAWAGRGLAGGETQYF	TGTGCCTGGGCGGGGAGGGGACTAGCGGGAGGAGAGACCCAGTACTTC
TRBJ2-7	TRBV6-5	.	.	CASSYTPSGPSGQYF	TGTGCCAGCAGTTACACGCCCTCAGGCCCCAGCGGGCAGTACTTC
TRBJ2-7	TRBV20-1	TRBD2	once	CSAGLAEQYF	TGCAGTGCCGGACTAGCCGAGCAGTACTTC
TRBJ1-1	TRBV6-5	.	.	CASKIRGSGTEAFF	TGTGCCAGCAAGATCCGGGGAAGCGGAACTGAAGCTTTCTTT
TRBJ2-5	TRBV19	.	.	CASSPRTAQETQYF	TGTGCCAGTAGTCCCCGGACAGCGCAAGAGACCCAGTACTTC